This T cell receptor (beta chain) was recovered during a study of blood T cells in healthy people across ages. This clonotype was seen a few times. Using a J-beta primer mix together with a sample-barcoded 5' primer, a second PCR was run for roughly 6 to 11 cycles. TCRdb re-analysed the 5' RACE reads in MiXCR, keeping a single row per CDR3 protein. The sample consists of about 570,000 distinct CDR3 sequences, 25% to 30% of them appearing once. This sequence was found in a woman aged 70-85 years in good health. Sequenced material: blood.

CDR3 nucleotides: TGCGCCAGCAGCCTAGGCACCCGGATGAATGAAAAACTGTTTTTT. This translates into CASSLGTRMNEKLFF. The V call is TRBV5-1, the J call TRBJ1-4; D remains unclear. Germline CDR1 is SGHRS and CDR2 is YFSETQ. V lost 4 bases to trimming and J lost 5 bases, with 15 bases between them. The CDR3 sequence is 15 residues long.